What follows is one TCR beta chain and its context. Trimming shortened V by 6 bases and J by 6 bases, and 17 bases separated the two germline ends. The CDR3 has 13 amino acids. Per germline, CDR1 GTSNPN and CDR2 SVGIG (reference sequence). This sample is part of a study of blood T cell repertoires in COVID-19. Overall study context: Samples came from the United States, Italy and Spain, spanning acute and convalescent COVID-19. In each case, the material was cDNA or gDNA derived from T cells, B-cell-depleted T cells, or PBMCs.

In the original analysis: Reference gene primer amplification gave estimated nucleated cell counts. TCRdb keeps only in-frame clones here, not all; method: immunoSEQ multiplex PCR. V, J and clone size reflect that table, while D and trimming were determined from the DNA. Among fewer than 450,000 clones listed, roughly 89% were seen once. The chain has TRBV30 and TRBJ1-1; a weak D match, TRBD1 (5 bases). The sequencing input was peripheral blood. This clonotype was sampled from a woman aged 18-29 years who had recovered from COVID-19. CDR3 amino acids: CACLSRVVSEAFF. The CDR3 nucleotides are TGTGCCTGCCTGAGCAGGGTGGTTTCTGAAGCTTTCTTT.